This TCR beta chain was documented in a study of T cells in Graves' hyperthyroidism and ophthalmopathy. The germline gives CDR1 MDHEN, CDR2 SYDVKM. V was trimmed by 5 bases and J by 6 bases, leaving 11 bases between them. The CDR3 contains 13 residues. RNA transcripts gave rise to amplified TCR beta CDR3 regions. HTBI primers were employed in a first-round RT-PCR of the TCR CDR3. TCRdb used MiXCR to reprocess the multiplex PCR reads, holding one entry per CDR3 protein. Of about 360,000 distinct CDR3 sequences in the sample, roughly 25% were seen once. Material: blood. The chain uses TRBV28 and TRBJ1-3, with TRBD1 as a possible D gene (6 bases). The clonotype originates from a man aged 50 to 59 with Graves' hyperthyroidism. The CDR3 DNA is TGTGCCAGCAGTACCTGGACAGTAAACACCATATATTTT. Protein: CASSTWTVNTIYF.